This is a list of T cell receptor beta chains from one sample in a study of cytomegalovirus exposure and HLA in healthy donors. TCRdb keeps only in-frame clones here, not all; method: immunoSEQ multiplex PCR. The sample shows just over 200,000 clones, about two thirds of them seen only once. Source material: PBMCs. The receptor source for this set is a man aged 40-49 years in good health and CMV-seropositive. Each CDR3 is given with its conserved first and last residue. Fields, in order: V gene, J gene, CDR3 protein.

v_call: TRBV5-1
j_call: TRBJ2-2
cdr3_aa: CASSPGVGGELFF

v_call: TRBV7-9
j_call: TRBJ1-6
cdr3_aa: CASSAFRTRDNSPLHF

v_call: TRBV6-1
j_call: TRBJ2-3
cdr3_aa: CASSEGGGRVTDTQYF

v_call: TRBV10-3
j_call: TRBJ1-1
cdr3_aa: CAISESTVLNTEAFF

v_call: TRBV7-2
j_call: TRBJ1-2
cdr3_aa: CASSLSDRVNYGYTF

v_call: TRBV5-6
j_call: TRBJ2-3
cdr3_aa: CASSFSVSTDTQYF

v_call: TRBV28
j_call: TRBJ2-7
cdr3_aa: CASTDRTATYEQYF

v_call: TRBV2
j_call: TRBJ1-2
cdr3_aa: CASSVTGVYGYTF

v_call: TRBV6-1
j_call: TRBJ1-5
cdr3_aa: CASSEEMQGQPQHF

v_call: TRBV19
j_call: TRBJ2-1
cdr3_aa: CASSGSTYNEQFF

v_call: TRBV7-2
j_call: TRBJ1-4
cdr3_aa: CASRSTPTNEKLFF

v_call: TRBV7-6
j_call: TRBJ2-7
cdr3_aa: CASSTQGPRSSYEQYF

v_call: TRBV6-6
j_call: TRBJ2-1
cdr3_aa: CASSSSGGAVNEQFF

v_call: TRBV27
j_call: TRBJ2-1
cdr3_aa: CASSLPGQGYEQFF

v_call: TRBV19
j_call: TRBJ2-3
cdr3_aa: CASSTGQVVTDTQYF

v_call: TRBV29-1
j_call: TRBJ2-3
cdr3_aa: CSVVRRATNSTDTQYF

v_call: TRBV7-2
j_call: .
cdr3_aa: CASSLEGVITYEQYF

v_call: TRBV5-5
j_call: TRBJ2-7
cdr3_aa: CASSLAGRDPAYEQYF

v_call: TRBV5-1
j_call: TRBJ1-4
cdr3_aa: CASSRGTGWEELFF

v_call: TRBV15
j_call: TRBJ1-6
cdr3_aa: CATSRDQGTGDSPLHF

v_call: TRBV6-5
j_call: TRBJ1-6
cdr3_aa: CASTSGSPLHF

v_call: TRBV5-6
j_call: TRBJ2-7
cdr3_aa: CASAWDRDYEQYF

v_call: TRBV7-7
j_call: TRBJ1-1
cdr3_aa: CASSLSAGGEAFF

v_call: TRBV28
j_call: TRBJ1-2
cdr3_aa: CASSPSTGGPGYTF

v_call: TRBV6-1
j_call: TRBJ2-1
cdr3_aa: CASSAFYFNEQFF

v_call: TRBV7-2
j_call: TRBJ2-3
cdr3_aa: CASSSTAGRTDTQYF

v_call: TRBV2
j_call: TRBJ1-1
cdr3_aa: CASSADRATNTEAFF

v_call: TRBV7-2
j_call: TRBJ2-1
cdr3_aa: CASSSDRGHNEQFF

v_call: TRBV18
j_call: TRBJ2-5
cdr3_aa: CASSPGGFYQETQYF

v_call: TRBV29-1
j_call: TRBJ2-7
cdr3_aa: CSVRSGGEQYF

v_call: TRBV5-8
j_call: TRBJ1-5
cdr3_aa: CASTETTMAGNQPQHF

v_call: TRBV11-2
j_call: TRBJ2-7
cdr3_aa: CASSLDATGGWYEQYF

v_call: TRBV15
j_call: TRBJ2-3
cdr3_aa: CATSRRSGGRATDTQYF

v_call: TRBV6-5
j_call: TRBJ2-4
cdr3_aa: CASSYSGTGAKNIQYF

v_call: TRBV7-9
j_call: TRBJ1-2
cdr3_aa: CASSRDRDGYGYTF

v_call: TRBV9
j_call: TRBJ1-1
cdr3_aa: CASSVGRGSDTEAFF

v_call: TRBV7-9
j_call: TRBJ2-1
cdr3_aa: CASSPVGGQGGWNEQFF

v_call: TRBV2
j_call: TRBJ1-1
cdr3_aa: CASRGDRNTEAFF

v_call: TRBV19
j_call: TRBJ1-4
cdr3_aa: CASSLGQGNEKLFF

v_call: TRBV7-9
j_call: TRBJ2-1
cdr3_aa: CASSSPLAGNEQFF

v_call: TRBV19
j_call: TRBJ1-5
cdr3_aa: CASSMAQQPQHF

v_call: TRBV6-6
j_call: TRBJ1-6
cdr3_aa: CASSYDRGQNSPLHF

v_call: TRBV5-1
j_call: TRBJ1-1
cdr3_aa: CASSTGVVGDTEAFF

v_call: TRBV28
j_call: TRBJ1-1
cdr3_aa: CASSPADSYEAFF

v_call: TRBV6-5
j_call: TRBJ2-7
cdr3_aa: CASTQGGEEQYF

v_call: TRBV27
j_call: TRBJ2-2
cdr3_aa: CASSFPGLTGELFF

v_call: TRBV19
j_call: TRBJ1-2
cdr3_aa: CASSEATFPGYTF

v_call: TRBV11-1
j_call: TRBJ2-6
cdr3_aa: CASSLDRGGGANVLTF